The 27 T cell receptor beta chains below all came from one sample that was sequenced in a study of graft-versus-host responses after intestinal transplantation. For these TCRs, the target antigens are not known. The assay was immunoSEQ multiplex PCR, and TCRdb's table has in-frame clones only and misses some. Among under 65,000 clones listed, almost 95% were seen once. The sequenced sample was unstimulated CD4+ T cells sorted from spleen or lymph node cells, obtained before transplant. The source of these receptors is a human donor who was the organ donor for an intestinal transplant.

The CDR3 sequence is CASKGGGPTGELFF. CDR3 DNA: TGTGCCAGCAAAGGGGGGGGGCCGACCGGGGAGCTGTTTTTT. The J gene is TRBJ2-2, the V gene TRBV6-1; D is possibly TRBD2 (7 bases). Germline values: CDR1 MNHNS, CDR2 SASEGT. The V end was cut by 7 bases, the J end by 5 bases, with 14 bases between. The CDR3 contains 14 residues.

The chain recombines TRBV7-8 with TRBJ2-7; D assignment may be TRBD1 or TRBD2 (6 bases each). The CDR3 totals 16 residues. V was clipped by 0 bases and J by 4 bases, with 16 bases between them. Germline CDR1 reads SGHVS; CDR2 reads FQNEAQ. The CDR3 here is CASSLAGGPMTYEQYF. In nucleotides, the CDR3 is TGTGCCAGCAGCTTAGCGGGGGGCCCCATGACATACGAGCAGTACTTC.

J is TRBJ2-1 and V is TRBV5-4; TRBD2 aligns across 8 bases. Per germline, CDR1 SGHNT and CDR2 YYREEE (reference sequence). J lost 6 bases, V lost 2 bases, and 7 bases had no gene match. The length of the CDR3 is 15 residues. The CDR3 DNA reads as TGTGCCAGCAGCTTTCGACGGGGGGGCCTCAATGAGCAGTTCTTC. Translated, it gives CASSFRRGGLNEQFF.

V is TRBV2 and J is TRBJ1-4, with D hard to call. The V end lost 8 bases, the J end lost 3 bases, and 10 bases lay between the germline ends. The V gene's germline CDR1 is SNHLY and CDR2 FYNNEI. The CDR3 totals 13 residues. The CDR3 loop is CASGIKANEKLFF. The CDR3 bases are TGTGCCAGCGGGATTAAGGCTAATGAAAAACTGTTTTTT.

The rearrangement uses TRBV19 and TRBJ2-6; tentatively, D is TRBD2 (5 bases). Trimming took 7 bases from V and 0 from J, leaving 13 bases between them. CDR1 is LNHDA and CDR2 is SQIVND in the germline V gene (reference sequence). The CDR3 loop spans 16 amino acids. CDR3 residues: CASKPGVISGANVLTF. The CDR3 nucleotides are TGTGCCAGTAAACCCGGGGTAATCTCTGGGGCCAACGTCCTGACTTTC.

V gene TRBV10-3 combines with J gene TRBJ2-3, with TRBD2 matching over 8 bases. Losses at the gene ends were 4 bases for V and 4 bases for J; bases not matched to a gene: 1. The CDR3 length is 13 residues. Per the germline V gene, CDR1 is ENHRY and CDR2 is SYGVKD. CDR3: CAISAGGPDTQYF. The CDR3 region has the DNA TGTGCCATCAGTGCGGGGGGGCCAGATACGCAGTATTTT.

The chain carries TRBV6-5 and TRBJ2-2; possible D gene TRBD2, 6 bases. CDR3 length: 13 residues. Germline CDR1 reads MNHEY; CDR2 reads SVGAGI. V shed 6 bases and J shed 4 bases, with 9 bases lying between them. As DNA, the CDR3 is TGTGCCAGCAGGTCACTAGCCACCGGGGAGCTGTTTTTT. This translates into CASRSLATGELFF.

This sequence joins TRBV18 and TRBJ2-3; the match to TRBD2 covers 12 bases. The germline CDR1 and CDR2 sequences are KGHSH and LQKENI. The CDR3 is made up of 18 amino acids. V lost 0 bases, J lost 9 bases, and 13 bases stayed unmatched. DNA of the CDR3: TGTGCCAGCTCACCACCGCTAGCGGGGGGGCCCCTCAGAGGGACGCAGTATTTT. It codes for CASSPPLAGGPLRGTQYF.

This clone has only one observation. The genes are TRBV9 and TRBJ1-6, with no clear D. Germline CDR1 is SGDLS and CDR2 is YYNGEE. Trimming pared 0 bases from V and 0 bases from J, leaving 4 bases between. The CDR3 extends over 15 amino acids. CDR3: CASSVGGSYNSPLHF. DNA of the CDR3: TGTGCCAGCAGCGTAGGGGGCTCCTATAATTCACCCCTCCACTTT.

This clone was seen only once. The chain combines TRBV6-5 with TRBJ2-6, with D possibly TRBD1 on 5 matching bases. Per the germline V gene, CDR1 is MNHEY and CDR2 is SVGAGI. The CDR3 extends over 15 amino acids. Trimming removed 8 bases at V and 0 bases at J, with 11 bases between. The CDR3 nucleotides read TGTGCCAGCGGTCGACAGACCTCTGGGGCCAACGTCCTGACTTTC. Protein sequence: CASGRQTSGANVLTF.

This chain connects TRBV5-4 to TRBJ1-2, with TRBD1 matching over 8 bases. V was pared by 4 bases and J by 2 bases, with 10 bases of the junction left unmatched. CDR3 size: 16 residues. Germline V gene lookup returns CDR1 SGHNT and CDR2 YYREEE (reference sequence). CDR3 protein: CASSPWSGGRNYGYTF. The DNA of the CDR3 is TGTGCCAGCAGCCCTTGGTCAGGGGGCAGAAACTATGGCTACACCTTC.

This chain links TRBV30 with TRBJ1-2, with D possibly matching TRBD1 (6 bases). The V gene lost 4 bases and the J gene lost 8 bases, with 17 bases spanning the gap. Per the germline V gene, CDR1 is GTSNPN and CDR2 is SVGIG (reference sequence). This CDR3 is built from 13 residues. The CDR3 region is CAWNLQGSVGYTF. The CDR3 nucleotides read TGTGCCTGGAACCTACAGGGATCTGTGGGCTACACCTTC. The variable domain in full, completed from reference TRBV30 and TRBJ1-2, reads SQTIHQWPATLVQPVGSPLSLECTVEGTSNPNLYWYRQAAGRGLQLLFYSVGIGQISSEVPQNLSASRPQDRQFILSSKKLLLSDSGFYLCAWNLQGSVGYTFGSGTRLTVV.

The V call is TRBV5-6, the J call TRBJ2-2; a weak D match, TRBD2 (5 bases). The germline V gene has CDR1 SGHDT and CDR2 YYEEEE. V was trimmed by 4 bases and J by 11 bases, leaving 9 bases between them. The CDR3 consists of 11 residues. CDR3 DNA: TGTGCCAGCAGCCCGAGGGCTGAGCTGTTTTTT. It encodes CASSPRAELFF.

The chain combines TRBV4-1 with TRBJ2-2; TRBD1 is a possible D gene (5 bases). V was cut by 1 base and J by 4 bases, with 16 bases left in between. The length of the CDR3 is 17 residues. The germline CDR1 and CDR2 sequences are MGHRA and YSYEKL. The CDR3 loop reads CASSQAYRRLGTGELFF. In DNA, the CDR3 is TGCGCCAGCAGCCAAGCTTACAGGAGACTCGGCACCGGGGAGCTGTTTTTT.

The chain has TRBV25-1 and TRBJ2-2; D might be TRBD1 (5 bases). Trimming took 0 bases from V and 5 from J, leaving 13 bases between them. The CDR3 is made up of 16 amino acids. Germline V lookup: CDR1 MGHDK, CDR2 SYGVNS. CDR3 DNA: TGTGCCAGCAGTGAATATCAGGGCCCCAGTACCGGGGAGCTGTTTTTT. It encodes CASSEYQGPSTGELFF.

The gene calls are TRBV2 and TRBJ1-2, with unresolved D. This CDR3 has 12 amino acids. Germline V gene lookup returns CDR1 SNHLY and CDR2 FYNNEI. Between the trimmed V and J ends, which lost 6 bases and 1 base, there was a span of 6 bases. The CDR3 sequence: CASRGNNYGYTF. As DNA, the CDR3 is TGTGCCAGCAGGGGGAATAACTATGGCTACACCTTC.

The J gene is TRBJ1-1, the V gene TRBV2, with unresolved D. The germline V gene encodes CDR1 SNHLY and CDR2 FYNNEI. CDR3 length equals 12 residues. V was clipped by 4 bases and J by 2 bases, with 5 bases between them. The CDR3 protein is CASSAANTEAFF. In DNA, the CDR3 is TGTGCCAGCAGTGCGGCAAACACTGAAGCTTTCTTT.

The chain has TRBV20-1 and TRBJ2-7; D ambiguous. CDR1 and CDR2 (germline): DFQATT, SNEGSKA (reference sequence). The CDR3 loop spans 11 amino acids. V lost 6 bases and J lost 3, with 9 bases in between. CDR3 sequence reads: CSALTGYEQYF. The DNA for the CDR3 is TGCAGTGCGTTGACGGGCTACGAGCAGTACTTC.

This clone was seen once. The chain joins TRBV7-9 to TRBJ1-1, with D possibly matching TRBD1 (5 bases). Trimming left V 5 bases short and J 8 bases short, with 15 bases between. The CDR3 sequence is 13 residues long. CDR1 and CDR2 (germline): SEHNR, FQNEAQ (reference sequence). DNA of the CDR3: TGTGCCAGCAGCCGACCGTCCGGGACGGAAGCTTTCTTT. Translation gives CASSRPSGTEAFF.

J is TRBJ1-2 and V is TRBV6-1, with D maybe TRBD1 (5 bases). Germline assignment: CDR1 MNHNS and CDR2 SASEGT. V lost 5 bases and J 8 bases, leaving 18 bases between the germline ends. The CDR3 loop spans 14 amino acids. The CDR3 nucleotides read TGTGCCAGCAGTCCCATCGGACGGGGCGAGGGCTACACCTTC. Translation gives CASSPIGRGEGYTF.

This rearrangement joins TRBV10-3 to TRBJ1-1; TRBD1 matches at 8 bases. Germline CDR1 ENHRY, CDR2 SYGVKD. J was trimmed by 0 bases and V by 9 bases; bases with no gene match: 9. CDR3 length: 15 amino acids. The CDR3 region is CAIEAHRGVNTEAFF. DNA for the CDR3: TGTGCCATAGAAGCGCACAGGGGGGTGAACACTGAAGCTTTCTTT.

This clone appeared once. This chain links TRBV5-1 with TRBJ2-7, with 12 bases fitting TRBD1. The CDR3 is 17 residues long. V lost 0 bases and J lost 6; bases outside the gene matches: 10. CDR1 and CDR2 (germline): SGHRS, YFSETQ. This chain's CDR3 is CASSLGDRGLRRSEQYF. The DNA of the CDR3 is TGCGCCAGCAGCTTGGGGGACAGGGGGCTCAGACGGAGCGAGCAGTACTTC.

This clone is a singleton in its sample. This chain connects TRBV6-5 to TRBJ1-1; unclear D gene. The ends were cut back, 6 bases at V and 2 bases at J, with 4 bases in the middle. The CDR3 sequence is 11 residues long. Germline V CDR1 and CDR2: MNHEY, SVGAGI. CDR3 DNA: TGTGCCAGCAGGCGAAACACTGAAGCTTTCTTT. It encodes CASRRNTEAFF.

The chain recombines TRBV6-5 with TRBJ1-3, with D unresolved. Germline CDR1 is MNHEY and CDR2 is SVGAGI. The CDR3 length is 16 residues. V lost 0 bases, J lost 4 bases, and 13 bases lay in between. CDR3 sequence reads: CASSYSIGGIGNTIYF. The CDR3 region has the DNA TGTGCCAGCAGTTACTCGATCGGAGGGATCGGAAACACCATATATTTT.

The chain combines TRBV19 with TRBJ2-3; 9 nucleotides agree with TRBD2. V shed 5 bases and J 1 base; nucleotides not matched to a gene: 7. The CDR3 sequence is 16 residues long. The V gene's germline CDR1 is LNHDA and CDR2 SQIVND (reference sequence). The chain's CDR3 is CASSPLASGGTDTQYF. CDR3 sequence (DNA): TGTGCCAGTAGTCCCCTGGCTAGCGGGGGCACAGATACGCAGTATTTT.

The chain carries TRBV7-8 and TRBJ1-5, with D possibly being TRBD1 (5 bases). Germline-derived CDR1 and CDR2 are SGHVS and FQNEAQ. Trimming took 2 bases from V and 0 from J, leaving 17 bases between them. The CDR3 covers 18 residues. CDR3 protein: CASSLYLEGQFSNQPQHF. In nucleotides, the CDR3 is TGTGCCAGCAGCTTATACCTGGAGGGGCAGTTTAGCAATCAGCCCCAGCATTTT.

The CDR3 bases are TGCGCCAGCAGCCCGGGGGACAGGAGATTGAACACTGAAGCTTTCTTT. Encoded protein: CASSPGDRRLNTEAFF. V gene TRBV5-1 combines with J gene TRBJ1-1, with 8 bases that match TRBD1. The CDR3 has 16 residues. The V segment lost 4 bases and the J segment 0 bases; nucleotides outside the gene matches: 8. Germline values: CDR1 SGHRS, CDR2 YFSETQ.